Following are 6 T cell receptor beta chains from one sample sequenced in a study of cytomegalovirus exposure and HLA in healthy donors. The PCR had 60 Vbeta and 13 Jbeta primers. Assay used: immunoSEQ multiplex PCR; TCRdb lists only in-frame clones, some missing. The data show about 130,000 clones, approximately 82% seen once. Sequences were obtained from PBMCs. The receptors derive from a boy between 2 and 10 years old in good health and CMV-seronegative.

This sequence joins TRBV6-4 and TRBJ2-1; 11 nucleotides align to TRBD1. The J segment lost 9 bases and the V segment lost 6 bases, leaving 7 bases of the junction unmatched. Germline V gene sequence: CDR1 MRHNA, CDR2 SNTAGT. The CDR3 has 14 amino acids. CDR3 DNA: TGTGCCAGCAGCGAAGGGACAGGGGGTGGTGAGCAGTTCTTC. Protein product: CASSEGTGGGEQFF.

This clone has a single count. This rearrangement joins TRBV6-4 to TRBJ2-2; a possible D gene is TRBD1 (5 bases). CDR3 length: 13 amino acids. Germline-derived CDR1 and CDR2 are MRHNA and SNTAGT. Trimming shortened V by 6 bases and J by 6 bases, and 11 bases separated the two germline ends. In DNA, the CDR3 is TGTGCCAGCAGCAGGGTCCCCGCCGGGGAGCTGTTTTTT. Translated: CASSRVPAGELFF.

V usage is TRBV7-9 and J usage is TRBJ1-1; D unclear. The CDR3 has 9 amino acids. Germline assignment: CDR1 SEHNR and CDR2 FQNEAQ (reference sequence). V was clipped by 5 bases and J by 10 bases, with 5 bases between them. The CDR3 nucleotides read TGTGCCAGCAGCCCGGTAGCTTTCTTT. Protein: CASSPVAFF.

This chain connects TRBV30 to TRBJ2-5; TRBD2 agrees at 12 bases. The germline V gene has CDR1 GTSNPN and CDR2 SVGIG (reference sequence). The CDR3 length is 18 residues. Trimming removed 0 bases from V and 5 bases from J; junction bases left unmatched: 13. The CDR3 nucleotides read TGTGCCTGGAGTGTATCTAGCGGGGGGGCCAGTTGGGTGGAGACCCAGTACTTC. It codes for CAWSVSSGGASWVETQYF.

The V and J genes are TRBV9 and TRBJ2-1, with TRBD2 as a possible D gene (6 bases). V was shortened by 2 bases and J by 10 bases, with 13 bases between the two germline ends. The length of the CDR3 is 13 residues. Germline V gene data show CDR1 as SGDLS and CDR2 as YYNGEE. CDR3 amino acids: CASSVTAGPEQFF. In nucleotides, the CDR3 is TGTGCCAGCAGCGTCACCGCGGGGCCGGAGCAGTTCTTC.

This clone was counted only a few times. The genes are TRBV4-2 and TRBJ2-3; 10 bases match TRBD2. The CDR3 covers 17 residues. The V and J ends lost 0 bases and 4 bases, in that order; junction bases with no gene match: 7. The germline gives CDR1 LGHNA, CDR2 YNFKEQ. The chain's CDR3 is CASSQDWSGGAADTQYF. As DNA, the CDR3 is TGTGCCAGCAGCCAAGATTGGAGCGGGGGGGCGGCAGATACGCAGTATTTT.